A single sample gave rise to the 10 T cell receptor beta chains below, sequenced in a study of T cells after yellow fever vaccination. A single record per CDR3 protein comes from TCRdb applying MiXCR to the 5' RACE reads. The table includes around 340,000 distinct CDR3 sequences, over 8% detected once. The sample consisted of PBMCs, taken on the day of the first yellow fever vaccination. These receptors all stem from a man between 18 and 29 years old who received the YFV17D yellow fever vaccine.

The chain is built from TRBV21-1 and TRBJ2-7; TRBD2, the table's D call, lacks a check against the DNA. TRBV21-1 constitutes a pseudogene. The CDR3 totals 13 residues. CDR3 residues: CASSKGTSLEQYF. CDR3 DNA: TGTGCCAGCAGCAAAGGTACTAGCCTCGAGCAGTACTTC.

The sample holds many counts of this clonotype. The CDR3 DNA reads TGCGCCAGCACCCGCCAGCAGCGTCAAGAGACCCAGTACTTC. Translating it yields CASTRQQRQETQYF. The chain uses TRBV5-1 and TRBJ2-5; unclear D gene. The CDR3 covers 14 residues. Looked up from germline, CDR1 is SGHRS and CDR2 is YFSETQ. The V end was cut by 6 bases, the J end by 2 bases, with 14 bases between.

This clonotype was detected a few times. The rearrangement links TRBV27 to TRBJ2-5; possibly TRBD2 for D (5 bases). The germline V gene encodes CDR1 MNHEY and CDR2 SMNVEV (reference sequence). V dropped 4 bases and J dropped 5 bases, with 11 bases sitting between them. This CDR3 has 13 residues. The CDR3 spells CASSWAPGETQYF. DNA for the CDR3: TGTGCCAGCAGTTGGGCGCCGGGGGAGACCCAGTACTTC.

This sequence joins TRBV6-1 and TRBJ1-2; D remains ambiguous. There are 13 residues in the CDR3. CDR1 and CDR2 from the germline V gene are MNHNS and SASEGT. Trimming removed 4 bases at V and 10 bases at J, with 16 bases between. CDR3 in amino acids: CASSVELRNVYTF. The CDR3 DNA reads TGTGCCAGCAGTGTAGAACTCCGTAACGTCTACACCTTC.

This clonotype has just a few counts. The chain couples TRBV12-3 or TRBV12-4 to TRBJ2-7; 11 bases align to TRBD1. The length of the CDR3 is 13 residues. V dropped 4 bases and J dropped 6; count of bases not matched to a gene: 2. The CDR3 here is CASSWGTGGEQYV. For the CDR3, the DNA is TGTGCCAGCAGTTGGGGGACAGGGGGCGAGCAGTACGTC.

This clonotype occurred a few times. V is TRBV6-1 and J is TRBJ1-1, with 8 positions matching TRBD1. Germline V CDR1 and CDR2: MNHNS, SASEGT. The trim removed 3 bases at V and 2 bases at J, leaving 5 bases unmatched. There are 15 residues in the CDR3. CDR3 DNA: TGTGCCAGCAGTGAGCAGGGGGCGGAAAACACTGAAGCTTTCTTT. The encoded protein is CASSEQGAENTEAFF.

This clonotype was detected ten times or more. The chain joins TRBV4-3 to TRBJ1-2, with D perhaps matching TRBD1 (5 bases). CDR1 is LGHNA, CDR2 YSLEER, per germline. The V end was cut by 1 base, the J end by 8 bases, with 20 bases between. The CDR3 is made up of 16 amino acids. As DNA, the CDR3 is TGCGCCAGCAGCCAAGTAGGACAAACAGAAGTGTCCGGCTACACCTTC. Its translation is CASSQVGQTEVSGYTF.

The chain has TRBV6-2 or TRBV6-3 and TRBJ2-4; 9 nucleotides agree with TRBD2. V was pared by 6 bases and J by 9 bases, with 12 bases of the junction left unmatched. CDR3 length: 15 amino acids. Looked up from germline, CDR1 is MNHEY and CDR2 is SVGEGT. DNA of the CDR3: TGTGCCAGCAGCTCCTTAGCGGGGGCCGGGGGCATTCAGTACTTC. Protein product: CASSSLAGAGGIQYF.

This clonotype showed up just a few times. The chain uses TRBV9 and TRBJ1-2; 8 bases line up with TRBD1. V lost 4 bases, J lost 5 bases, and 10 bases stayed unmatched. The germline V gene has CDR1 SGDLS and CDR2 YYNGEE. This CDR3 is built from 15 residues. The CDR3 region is CASSFITGTGYGYTF. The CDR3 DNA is TGTGCCAGCAGCTTTATCACAGGGACAGGATATGGCTACACCTTC.

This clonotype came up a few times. The chain's CDR3 is CASFPRDRGFTGELFF. CDR3 nucleotide sequence: TGTGCCAGCTTTCCCCGGGACAGGGGTTTCACCGGGGAGCTGTTTTTT. The chain links TRBV18 to TRBJ2-2, with TRBD1 matching over 10 bases. Germline V gene lookup returns CDR1 KGHSH and CDR2 LQKENI. The CDR3 spans 16 residues. J gave up 4 bases and V 7 bases, and 9 bases lay outside the gene matches. Supplemented by reference TRBV18 and TRBJ2-2, the full variable domain reads NAGVMQNPRHLVRRRGQEARLRCSPMKGHSHVYWYRQLPEEGLKFMVYLQKENIIDESGMPKERFSAEFPKEGPSILRIQQVVRGDSAAYFCASFPRDRGFTGELFFGEGSRLTVL.